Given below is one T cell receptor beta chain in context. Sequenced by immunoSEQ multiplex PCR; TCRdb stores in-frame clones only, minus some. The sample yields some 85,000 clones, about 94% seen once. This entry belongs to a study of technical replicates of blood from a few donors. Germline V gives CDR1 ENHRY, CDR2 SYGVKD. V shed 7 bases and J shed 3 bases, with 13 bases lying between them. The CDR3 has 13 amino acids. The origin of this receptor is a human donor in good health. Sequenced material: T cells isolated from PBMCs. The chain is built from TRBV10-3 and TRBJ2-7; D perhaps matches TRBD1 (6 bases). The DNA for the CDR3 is TGTGCCATCAACCCGGACAGTAACTACGAGCAGTACTTC. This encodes CAINPDSNYEQYF.